These 21 T cell receptor beta chains originate from one sample sequenced in a study of T-cell reconstitution after alpha-beta-depleted transplantation in children. Preparation of the TCRbeta library was carried out with unique molecular identifiers. One entry per CDR3 protein results from TCRdb running MiXCR on the PCR reads. The sample has 200,000 to 300,000 distinct CDR3 sequences; about 25% are singletons. Sequences were derived from PBMCs, sampled before TCRalphabeta/CD19-depleted stem cell transplant. Source of these receptors: a girl aged 2-10 years with Fanconi anemia, due to receive a stem cell transplant.

This clonotype was seen more than once but under ten times. The chain uses TRBV20-1 and TRBJ1-2, with 7 bases fitting TRBD1. V lost 3 bases to trimming and J lost 5 bases; unmatched junction nucleotides: 3. Germline CDR1 and CDR2: DFQATT and SNEGSKA (reference sequence). The CDR3 runs to 12 residues. The CDR3 sequence: CSASTRGYGYTF. The CDR3 coding sequence is TGCAGTGCTAGTACCAGGGGGTATGGCTACACCTTC.

The table lists this clonotype with a few counts. The chain is built from TRBV5-1 and TRBJ1-5; D gene uncertain. The CDR3 has 15 amino acids. Trimming pared 0 bases from V and 0 bases from J, leaving 7 bases between. CDR1 is SGHRS, CDR2 YFSETQ, per germline. The CDR3 DNA follows: TGCGCCAGCAGCTTGGGTACCGCTAGCAATCAGCCCCAGCATTTT. This codes for CASSLGTASNQPQHF. Based on the CDR3 plus reference TRBV5-1 and TRBJ1-5, the full variable domain is KAGVTQTPRYLIKTRGQQVTLSCSPISGHRSVSWYQQTPGQGLQFLFEYFSETQRNKGNFPGRFSGRQFSNSRSEMNVSTLELGDSALYLCASSLGTASNQPQHFGDGTRLSIL.

The V call is TRBV18, the J call TRBJ2-7; D is uncertain. V was trimmed by 2 bases and J by 0 bases, leaving 5 bases between them. The germline V gene encodes CDR1 KGHSH and CDR2 LQKENI. The CDR3 runs 13 residues. DNA of the CDR3: TGTGCCAGCTCACCAGGCATCTCCTACGAGCAGTACTTC. Encoded protein: CASSPGISYEQYF. Full variable domain (rest looked up from reference TRBV18 and TRBJ2-7): NAGVMQNPRHLVRRRGQEARLRCSPMKGHSHVYWYRQLPEEGLKFMVYLQKENIIDESGMPKERFSAEFPKEGPSILRIQQVVRGDSAAYFCASSPGISYEQYFGPGTRLTVT.

This clonotype was detected a few times. The V call is TRBV28, the J call TRBJ1-5; D possibly corresponds to TRBD1 (5 bases). The CDR3 contains 13 residues. Germline V gives CDR1 MDHEN, CDR2 SYDVKM. V was shortened by 11 bases and J by 0 bases, with 11 bases between the two germline ends. CDR3 in DNA: TGTGCCGCCGGGGGGTATAGCAATCAGCCCCAGCATTTT. Residues: CAAGGYSNQPQHF.

The V gene is TRBV20-1, the J gene TRBJ2-3, with D uncertain. The V gene lost 6 bases and the J gene lost 4 bases, with 20 bases spanning the gap. The germline gives CDR1 DFQATT, CDR2 SNEGSKA (reference sequence). There are 15 residues in the CDR3. Written as DNA, the CDR3 is TGCAGTGCCTATGCAGGACCACTCTTTCCAGATACGCAGTATTTT. Translation gives CSAYAGPLFPDTQYF.

This clonotype was counted at least ten times. The J gene is TRBJ2-7, the V gene TRBV20-1; D is undetermined. CDR1 is DFQATT, CDR2 SNEGSKA, per germline (reference sequence). The CDR3 runs 17 residues. Trimming removed 0 bases from V and 3 bases from J, with 21 bases in between. The CDR3, as DNA: TGCAGTGCTAGAGATCCTCACAATGGGCTGACCTTCTACGAGCAGTACTTC. It codes for CSARDPHNGLTFYEQYF.

This clonotype was seen more than once but under ten times. This chain joins TRBV12-3 or TRBV12-4 and TRBJ2-1, with D possibly called TRBD1 or TRBD2 (5 bases each). The CDR3 is 14 residues long. V was cut by 5 bases and J by 2 bases, with 10 bases left in between. This chain's CDR3 is CASSGTFAYNEQFF. The CDR3 DNA reads TGTGCCAGCAGTGGGACCTTCGCCTACAATGAGCAGTTCTTC.

The chain is built from TRBV12-3 or TRBV12-4 and TRBJ2-5; TRBD1 agrees at 9 bases. V trimming: 3 bases; J trimming: 4 bases; junction bases outside the gene matches: 6. This CDR3 has 15 amino acids. The CDR3 is CASSFWDRALETQYF. DNA for the CDR3: TGTGCCAGCAGTTTTTGGGACAGGGCCTTAGAGACCCAGTACTTC.

This clonotype came up many times. This rearrangement joins TRBV29-1 to TRBJ2-2; TRBD1 might be the D (6 bases). The CDR3 is made up of 13 amino acids. Germline V gene sequence: CDR1 SQVTM, CDR2 ANQGSEA. With 6 bases removed from V and 2 bases from J, the gap between germline ends came to 10 bases. CDR3 in amino acids: CSVVDSNTGELFF. The CDR3 bases are TGCAGCGTCGTGGACAGCAACACCGGGGAGCTGTTTTTT.

This clonotype was seen a single time. This chain uses TRBV20-1 with TRBJ2-4, with 8 bases lining up with TRBD1. Germline values: CDR1 DFQATT, CDR2 SNEGSKA (reference sequence). V lost 1 base and J lost 9; bases outside the gene matches: 11. CDR3 length equals 15 residues. The CDR3 coding sequence is TGCAGTGCTAGAGCCGCGACAGGGGAGAGCGCCATTCAGTACTTC. This sequence encodes CSARAATGESAIQYF.

The table lists this clonotype with a few counts. V is TRBV11-2 and J is TRBJ2-1; possible D gene TRBD2, 7 bases. The CDR3 sequence is 14 residues long. Germline CDR1 SGHAT, CDR2 FQNNGV. Deletions cut 7 bases from V and 5 bases from J, with 15 bases between. Here the CDR3 DNA reads TGTGCCAGCACCCTCCCGGGGGGCCACAATGAGCAGTTCTTC. Translated, it gives CASTLPGGHNEQFF.

The J gene is TRBJ2-7, the V gene TRBV21-1; the tabulated D call, TRBD1, remains unverified against the DNA. TRBV21-1 is noted as a pseudogene. There are 12 residues in the CDR3. In DNA form, the CDR3 reads TGTGCCAGTTTCGACAGGGTACTAGACGAGTACTTC. Its translation is CASFDRVLDEYF.

This clonotype was recorded many times. The V gene is TRBV6-5, the J gene TRBJ2-7, with 10 bases aligning to TRBD2. Germline trimming cut 4 bases from V and 5 bases from J; bases unmatched to any gene: 8. CDR3 length: 15 residues. CDR1 and CDR2 (germline): MNHEY, SVGAGI. In nucleotides, the CDR3 is TGTGCCAGCAGTTTGGGGGGACTAGCGCAAGACGAGCAGTACTTC. Translation gives CASSLGGLAQDEQYF.

V is TRBV29-1 and J is TRBJ2-1, with TRBD2 identical over 9 bases. Germline loops: CDR1 SQVTM, CDR2 ANQGSEA. The CDR3 extends over 14 amino acids. This CDR3 reads CSILLAGIDNEQFF. In DNA form, the CDR3 reads TGCAGTATTTTACTAGCGGGCATCGACAATGAGCAGTTCTTC.

Ten or more counts support this clonotype. The chain employs TRBV7-2 and TRBJ2-3; 9 bases line up with TRBD2. CDR3 length: 15 residues. Per the germline V gene, CDR1 is SGHTA and CDR2 is FQGNSA. V lost 5 bases to trimming and J lost 0 bases; unmatched junction nucleotides: 3. In DNA form, the CDR3 reads TGTGCCAGCAGCGTCGGGACTAGCAGCACAGATACGCAGTATTTT. Translated: CASSVGTSSTDTQYF. Drawing the rest from reference TRBV7-2 and TRBJ2-3, the complete variable domain is GAGVSQSPSNKVTEKGKDVELRCDPISGHTALYWYRQSLGQGLEFLIYFQGNSAPDKSGLPSDRFSAERTGGSVSTLTIQRTQQEDSAVYLCASSVGTSSTDTQYFGPGTRLTVL.

This clonotype was recorded at least ten times. This chain uses TRBV29-1 with TRBJ2-5; D perhaps matches TRBD2 (6 bases). The CDR3 extends over 13 amino acids. The V and J ends lost 5 bases and 1 base respectively, with 11 bases between them. CDR1 is SQVTM, CDR2 ANQGSEA, per germline. Here the CDR3 reads CSVRRDFQETQYF. The CDR3 nucleotides read TGCAGCGTTCGCCGGGACTTCCAAGAGACCCAGTACTTC.

This clonotype came up many times. The chain has TRBV7-2 and TRBJ2-3; 7 nucleotides match TRBD2. This CDR3 region has 17 residues. Germline V lookup: CDR1 SGHTA, CDR2 FQGNSA. The ends lost 0 bases at V and 0 bases at J; junction bases unmatched: 6. CDR3 in amino acids: CASSLARLASSTDTQYF. CDR3 in DNA: TGTGCCAGCAGCTTAGCCCGACTAGCTTCTAGCACAGATACGCAGTATTTT.

This clonotype was detected once. This chain uses TRBV6-2 or TRBV6-3 with TRBJ2-2, with TRBD1 matching over 8 bases. V gave up 7 bases and J gave up 0 bases; unmatched junction bases: 10. CDR1 and CDR2 (germline): MNHEY, SVGEGT. The CDR3 totals 17 residues. Here the CDR3 DNA reads TGTGCCAGCACCTCACTCCCAGGGGGCGCGAACACCGGGGAGCTGTTTTTT. Amino acids: CASTSLPGGANTGELFF.

J is TRBJ2-7 and V is TRBV6-2 or TRBV6-3; D remains unclear. There are 16 residues in the CDR3. Germline CDR1 reads MNHEY; CDR2 reads SVGEGT. V shed 0 bases and J shed 2 bases, with 14 bases lying between them. The CDR3 nucleotides read TGTGCCAGCAGTTACTCGTTAACGGCCAGTCCCTACGAGCAGTACTTC. It is translated as CASSYSLTASPYEQYF.

The chain has TRBV3-1 and TRBJ2-1; D is unclear. Germline values: CDR1 LGHDT, CDR2 YNNKEL (reference sequence). The V end lost 4 bases, the J end lost 3 bases, and 16 bases lay between the germline ends. The length of the CDR3 is 16 residues. In nucleotides, the CDR3 is TGTGCCAGCAGCCGACAAGCCCCCCGGGTCTACAATGAGCAGTTCTTC. Its protein product is CASSRQAPRVYNEQFF.

The rearrangement uses TRBV10-1 and TRBJ2-5, with D uncertain. This CDR3 contains 13 residues. CDR1 is WNHNN and CDR2 is SYGVQD in the germline V gene (reference sequence). V dropped 5 bases and J dropped 7 bases, with 14 bases sitting between them. The CDR3 nucleotides are TGCGCCAGCAGTAGCACTGCCTCGAGGACCCAGTACTTC. Translated: CASSSTASRTQYF.